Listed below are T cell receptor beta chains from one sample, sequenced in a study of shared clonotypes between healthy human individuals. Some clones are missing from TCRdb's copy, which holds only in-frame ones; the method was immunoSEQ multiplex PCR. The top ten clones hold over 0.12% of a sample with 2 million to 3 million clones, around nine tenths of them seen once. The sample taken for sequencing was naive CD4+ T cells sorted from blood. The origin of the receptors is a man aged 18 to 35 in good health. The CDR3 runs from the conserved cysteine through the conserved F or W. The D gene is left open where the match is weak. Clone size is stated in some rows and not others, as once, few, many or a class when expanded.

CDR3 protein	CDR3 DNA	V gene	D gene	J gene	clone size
CASTQDRHNQPQHF	TGTGCCAGCACCCAGGACAGGCATAATCAGCCCCAGCATTTT	TRBV27	TRBD1	TRBJ1-5	few
CASILREHF	TGTGCCAGCATCCTAAGGGAGCATTTT	TRBV6-1	.	TRBJ1-5	.
CASSLSAGTAPNSPLHF	TGTGCCAGCAGCTTATCAGCCGGGACAGCCCCGAATTCACCCCTCCACTTT	TRBV9	TRBD1	TRBJ1-6	.
CASSANSMNGYTF	TGTGCCAGCAGTGCAAATTCCATGAATGGCTACACCTTC	TRBV25-1	.	TRBJ1-2	.
CAIRMDLNNEKLFF	TGTGCCATCAGGATGGACTTAAATAATGAAAAACTGTTTTTT	TRBV10-3	.	TRBJ1-4	.
CASSYSEGKAFF	TGTGCCAGCAGTTACTCGGAAGGAAAAGCTTTCTTT	TRBV6-6	.	TRBJ1-1	few
CASSDGVGYTF	TGTGCCAGCAGCGACGGGGTAGGCTACACCTTC	TRBV9	.	TRBJ1-2	.
CASKGQGPYEQYF	TGTGCCAGCAAAGGACAGGGTCCCTACGAGCAGTACTTC	TRBV25-1	TRBD1	TRBJ2-7	.
CASSLGPGLALNTGELFF	TGCGCCAGCAGCTTGGGGCCAGGACTAGCCCTGAACACCGGGGAGCTGTTTTTT	TRBV5-1	TRBD2	TRBJ2-2	.
CASSLGLAGGIRTDTQYF	TGTGCCAGCAGCTTAGGACTAGCGGGAGGGATACGCACAGATACGCAGTATTTT	TRBV7-2	TRBD2	TRBJ2-3	.
CASRNGLALAYEQYF	TGTGCCAGCAGGAACGGACTAGCCCTGGCCTACGAGCAGTACTTC	TRBV6-1	TRBD2	TRBJ2-7	.
CASSHTGTATYNEQFF	TGCGCCAGCAGCCATACCGGGACGGCCACTTACAATGAGCAGTTCTTC	TRBV4-3	.	TRBJ2-1	.
CASRAPGGEETQYF	TGTGCCAGCAGGGCACCGGGAGGAGAAGAGACCCAGTACTTC	TRBV9	TRBD2	TRBJ2-5	.
CSVDYKGGANTEAFF	TGCAGCGTTGACTATAAGGGGGGGGCGAACACTGAAGCTTTCTTT	TRBV29-1	.	TRBJ1-1	.
CASSEGETQYF	TGTGCCAGCAGTGAGGGTGAGACCCAGTACTTC	TRBV2	.	TRBJ2-5	.
CASSPGTADNEQFF	TGTGCCAGCTCCCCCGGGACAGCCGACAATGAGCAGTTCTTC	TRBV18	TRBD1	TRBJ2-1	.
CASSSADRFAYGYTF	TGTGCCAGCAGTTCCGCGGACAGGTTTGCTTATGGCTACACCTTC	TRBV6-6	TRBD1	TRBJ1-2	.
CASSALGGAANEKLFF	TGTGCCAGCAGCGCCCTGGGGGGGGCAGCTAATGAAAAACTGTTTTTT	TRBV9	.	TRBJ1-4	.
CASSERMRSQYF	TGTGCCAGCAGTGAAAGGATGAGGTCTCAGTACTTC	TRBV2	.	TRBJ2-4	.
CASSTPAGTGPVANVLTF	TGCGCCAGCAGCACCCCTGCCGGGACAGGGCCCGTGGCCAACGTCCTGACTTTC	TRBV5-1	TRBD1	TRBJ2-6	.
CASGTTYTGELFF	TGTGCCAGCGGGACTACCTACACCGGGGAGCTGTTTTTT	TRBV13	TRBD2	TRBJ2-2	.
CASSPTAGTYEQYF	TGCGCCAGCAGCCCAACCGCAGGAACCTACGAGCAGTACTTC	TRBV5-1	.	TRBJ2-7	.
CASSLVAGTNTGELFF	TGCGCCAGCAGCTTGGTGGCCGGAACGAACACCGGGGAGCTGTTTTTT	TRBV5-1	.	TRBJ2-2	once
CASSSTAGRETQYF	TGTGCCAGCAGCTCGACTGCGGGTAGAGAGACCCAGTACTTC	TRBV7-6	.	TRBJ2-5	.
CATAAPWEDEQYF	TGTGCCACGGCAGCACCCTGGGAAGACGAGCAGTACTTC	TRBV6-1	.	TRBJ2-7	.
CASSLHSNQPQHF	TGTGCCAGCAGCCTCCACTCTAATCAGCCCCAGCATTTT	TRBV7-2	.	TRBJ1-5	.
CASSFGVWETQYF	TGTGCCAGCAGCTTCGGAGTCTGGGAGACCCAGTACTTC	TRBV2	.	TRBJ2-5	.
CASSPQLGQGTPKNIQYF	TGTGCCAGCAGCCCACAGTTGGGGCAGGGGACGCCTAAAAACATTCAGTACTTC	TRBV11-2	.	TRBJ2-4	.
CASTHTGELFF	TGTGCCAGCACCCACACCGGGGAGCTGTTTTTT	TRBV6-1	.	TRBJ2-2	.
CASSHNPGQGDQLANTGELFF	TGCGCCAGCAGTCATAATCCGGGACAGGGGGACCAACTCGCGAACACCGGGGAGCTGTTTTTT	TRBV23-1	TRBD1	TRBJ2-2	.
CASSIIMTVGNQPQHF	TGTGCCAGTAGTATCATAATGACGGTGGGCAATCAGCCCCAGCATTTT	TRBV19	.	TRBJ1-5	.
CAISRSQTYEQYF	TGTGCCATCAGTCGCAGCCAGACCTACGAGCAGTACTTC	TRBV10-3	.	TRBJ2-7	.
CASSVTATNTGELFF	TGTGCCAGCAGTGTGACAGCCACGAACACCGGGGAGCTGTTTTTT	TRBV7-2	.	TRBJ2-2	.
CASSESPAGGTDTQYF	TGCGCCAGCAGCGAAAGCCCCGCGGGAGGCACAGATACGCAGTATTTT	TRBV4-3	TRBD2	TRBJ2-3	.
CASSSGGQGSF	TGTGCCAGCAGCTCCGGCGGACAGGGGTCTTTC	TRBV11-2	TRBD1	TRBJ2-7	.
CASSPQGGSPNNSPLHF	TGTGCCAGCTCACCGCAAGGAGGCAGTCCTAATAATTCACCCCTCCACTTT	TRBV18	.	TRBJ1-6	.
CASSQEGAGQETQYF	TGCGCCAGCAGCCAAGAGGGGGCAGGTCAAGAGACCCAGTACTTC	TRBV4-1	.	TRBJ2-5	.
CASKGWTGELFF	TGTGCCAGCAAAGGGTGGACCGGGGAGCTGTTTTTT	TRBV11-2	.	TRBJ2-2	.
CASSESRKGPVLRFYEQYF	TGCGCCAGCAGTGAGTCGAGGAAGGGGCCTGTCCTGCGGTTCTACGAGCAGTACTTC	TRBV10-1	.	TRBJ2-7	.
CAWSRPGPLTYSNQPQHF	TGTGCCTGGAGTAGACCGGGGCCACTTACCTATAGCAATCAGCCCCAGCATTTT	TRBV30	.	TRBJ1-5	.
CSVGSWERGARRPGTQYF	TGCAGCGTTGGCTCTTGGGAGCGGGGGGCCCGGCGGCCTGGGACCCAGTACTTC	TRBV29-1	TRBD2	TRBJ2-5	.
CASSPKTQYF	TGTGCCAGCAGCCCGAAGACCCAGTACTTC	TRBV7-8	.	TRBJ2-5	.
CASSERFFDTQYF	TGTGCCAGCAGTGAAAGGTTCTTCGATACGCAGTATTTT	TRBV6-1	.	TRBJ2-3	.
CASSVVSIGEQYF	TGTGCCAGCAGCGTAGTAAGTATAGGCGAGCAGTACTTC	TRBV9	.	TRBJ2-7	.
CASSREFDQGYTF	TGTGCCAGCAGTCGAGAGTTTGATCAGGGCTACACCTTC	TRBV6-5	.	TRBJ1-2	.
CASSLGQGLNQPQHF	TGTGCCAGCAGCTTGGGACAGGGACTCAATCAGCCCCAGCATTTT	TRBV5-8	TRBD1	TRBJ1-5	.
CAITRGQEITGELFF	TGTGCCATCACAAGGGGGCAGGAGATCACCGGGGAGCTGTTTTTT	TRBV10-3	TRBD1	TRBJ2-2	.
CASSIEGRNTEAFF	TGCGCCAGCAGCATAGAAGGGAGGAACACTGAAGCTTTCTTT	TRBV5-1	.	TRBJ1-1	.
CASSWRARAGELFF	TGTGCCAGCAGTTGGCGTGCTCGGGCCGGGGAGCTGTTTTTT	TRBV6-5	.	TRBJ2-2	.
CASSDPAVGNSPLHF	TGTGCCAGCAGTGACCCCGCTGTGGGAAATTCACCCCTCCACTTT	TRBV25-1	.	TRBJ1-6	.
CASSFGRLTGSYTF	TGTGCCAGCAGTTTCGGCAGGCTTACAGGGAGCTACACCTTC	TRBV28	.	TRBJ1-2	.
CASSSRTMNTEAFF	TGTGCCAGCTCCTCACGGACCATGAACACTGAAGCTTTCTTT	TRBV2	.	TRBJ1-1	.
CASSQEGLAGGKQFF	TGTGCCAGCAGCCAAGAGGGACTAGCGGGGGGGAAGCAGTTCTTC	TRBV14	TRBD2	TRBJ2-1	.